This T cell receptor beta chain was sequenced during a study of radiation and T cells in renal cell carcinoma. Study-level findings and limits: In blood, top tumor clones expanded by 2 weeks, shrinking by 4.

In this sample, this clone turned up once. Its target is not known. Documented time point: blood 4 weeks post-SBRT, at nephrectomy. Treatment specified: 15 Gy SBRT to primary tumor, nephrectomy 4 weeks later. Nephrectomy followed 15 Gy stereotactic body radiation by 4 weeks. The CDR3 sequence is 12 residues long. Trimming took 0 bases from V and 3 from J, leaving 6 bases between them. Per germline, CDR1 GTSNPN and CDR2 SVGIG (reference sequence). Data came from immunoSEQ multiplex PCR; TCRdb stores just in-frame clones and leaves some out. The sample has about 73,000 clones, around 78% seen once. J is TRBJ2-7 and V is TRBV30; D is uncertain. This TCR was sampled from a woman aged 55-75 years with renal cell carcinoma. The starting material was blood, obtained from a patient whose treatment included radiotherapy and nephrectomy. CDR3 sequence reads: CAWSVLRYEQYF. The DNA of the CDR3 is TGTGCCTGGAGTGTTTTGCGCTACGAGCAGTACTTC.